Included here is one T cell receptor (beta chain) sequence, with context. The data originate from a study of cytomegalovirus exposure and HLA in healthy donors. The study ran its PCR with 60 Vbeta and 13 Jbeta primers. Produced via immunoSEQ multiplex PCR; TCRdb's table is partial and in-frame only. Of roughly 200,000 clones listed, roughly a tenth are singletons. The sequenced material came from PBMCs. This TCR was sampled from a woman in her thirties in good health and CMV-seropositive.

The CDR3 region is CASSAALASYGYTF. CDR3 coding DNA: TGTGCCAGCAGCGCGGCCCTAGCTAGCTATGGCTACACCTTC. The chain couples TRBV9 to TRBJ1-2; D is undetermined. Germline CDR1 SGDLS, CDR2 YYNGEE. The V gene lost 3 bases and the J gene lost 4 bases, with 13 bases spanning the gap. The CDR3 loop spans 14 amino acids.